This T cell receptor (beta chain) is drawn from a study of beta chain features in type 1 diabetes. For the study at large: Patients looked much like healthy donors when it came to age, gender and cell yields. Across all samples, about 110,000,000 sorted cells were examined. Notes on the study in general: People with Type 1 diabetes carried modestly yet significantly shorter TCRB CDR3s in all four CD4+ subsets.

With regard to this clone: The antigen is undetermined.

The CDR3 is made up of 13 amino acids. Per germline, CDR1 SGHAT and CDR2 FQNNGV. Trimming stripped 3 bases from V and 6 bases from J, with 8 bases between. Expressed TCRB transcripts were sequenced, since all the RNA that had been isolated was reverse transcribed. The average output of naive, central memory and regulatory T cell samples was several million reads. Sequencing used immunoSEQ multiplex PCR; TCRdb keeps in-frame clones, though not all of them. The sample has hundreds of thousands of clones, more than 13% seen once. A heparinised blood draw that averaged roughly 120 mL was obtained once from each donor.

This clonotype originated in a young man with type 1 diabetes. This chain uses TRBV11-2 with TRBJ2-2; no clear D gene. The sequenced sample was naive CD4+ T cells from blood. CDR3 residues: CASSFQGPGELFF. The CDR3 DNA reads as TGTGCCAGCAGCTTTCAAGGTCCCGGGGAGCTGTTTTTT.